The entry that follows covers one T cell receptor (beta chain) sequence. Its target is unknown. The data were obtained in a study of Ad26.COV2.S vaccination and SARS-CoV-2 variants. Study information: Administration of Ad26.COV2.S was intramuscular, either once or twice 56 days apart. Study outcomes and limitations: The TCR-based breadth and depth measures might underestimate overall T cell responses.

The protocol was immunoSEQ multiplex PCR, while the TCRdb copy is restricted to in-frame clones and leaves out a portion. The sample has about 400,000 clones; approximately 91% are singletons. Treatment: some 20 received Ad26.COV2.S at low or high dose, single or two shots; about five received placebo; per-sample allocation not given. All samples were drawn on day 63, counting from the first vaccine or placebo injection. The donor's status was that of an adult aged 18-55 years in Boston. Built on an Ad26 vector, the vaccine expressed Wuhan-strain SARS-CoV-2 spike. The CDR3 is 12 residues long. V lost 3 bases to trimming and J lost 6 bases, with 9 bases between them. The V gene's germline CDR1 is LNHDA and CDR2 SQIVND (reference sequence).

V usage is TRBV19 and J usage is TRBJ2-7, with D possibly TRBD2 on 6 matching bases. The TCR was taken from a person aged 18-60 years who received the Ad26.COV2.S COVID-19 vaccine or a placebo. The sample here was peripheral blood, taken in a trial of Ad26.COV2.S vaccine versus placebo. CDR3: CASSMYGGEQYF. CDR3 DNA sequence: TGTGCCAGTAGTATGTACGGGGGCGAGCAGTACTTC.